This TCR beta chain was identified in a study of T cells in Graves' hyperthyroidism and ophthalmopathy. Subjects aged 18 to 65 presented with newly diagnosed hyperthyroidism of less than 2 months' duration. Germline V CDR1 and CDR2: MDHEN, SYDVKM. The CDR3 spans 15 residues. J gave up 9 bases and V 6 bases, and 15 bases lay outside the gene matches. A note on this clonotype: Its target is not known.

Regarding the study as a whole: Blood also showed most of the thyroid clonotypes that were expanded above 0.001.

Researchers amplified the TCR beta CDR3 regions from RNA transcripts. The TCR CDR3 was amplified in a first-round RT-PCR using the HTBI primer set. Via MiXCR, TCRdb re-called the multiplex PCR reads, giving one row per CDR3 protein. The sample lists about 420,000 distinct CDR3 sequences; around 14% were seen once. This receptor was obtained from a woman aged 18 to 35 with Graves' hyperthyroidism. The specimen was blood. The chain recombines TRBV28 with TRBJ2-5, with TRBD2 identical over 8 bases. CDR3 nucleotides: TGTGCCAGCAGCAAGATAGCGGGAAGGGGGGAGGCCCAGTACTTC. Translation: CASSKIAGRGEAQYF. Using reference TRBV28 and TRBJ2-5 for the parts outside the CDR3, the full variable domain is DVKVTQSSRYLVKRTGEKVFLECVQDMDHENMFWYRQDPGLGLRLIYFSYDVKMKEKGDIPEGYSVSREKKERFSLILESASTNQTSMYLCASSKIAGRGEAQYFGPGTRLLVL.